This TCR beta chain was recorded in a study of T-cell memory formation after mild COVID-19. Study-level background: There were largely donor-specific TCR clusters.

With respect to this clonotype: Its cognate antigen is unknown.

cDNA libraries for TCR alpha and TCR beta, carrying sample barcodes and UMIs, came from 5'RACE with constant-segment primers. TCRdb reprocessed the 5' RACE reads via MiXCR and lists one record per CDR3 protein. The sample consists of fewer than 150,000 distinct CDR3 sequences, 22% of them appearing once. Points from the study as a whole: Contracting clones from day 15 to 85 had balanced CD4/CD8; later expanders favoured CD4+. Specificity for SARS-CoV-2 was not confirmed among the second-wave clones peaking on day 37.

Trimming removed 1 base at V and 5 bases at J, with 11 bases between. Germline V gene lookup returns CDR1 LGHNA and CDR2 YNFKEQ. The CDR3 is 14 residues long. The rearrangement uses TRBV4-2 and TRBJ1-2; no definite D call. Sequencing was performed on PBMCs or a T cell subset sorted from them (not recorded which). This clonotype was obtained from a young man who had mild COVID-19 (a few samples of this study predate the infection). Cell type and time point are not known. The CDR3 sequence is CASSQVAEVYGYTF. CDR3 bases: TGTGCCAGCAGCCAAGTCGCGGAAGTTTATGGCTACACCTTC.